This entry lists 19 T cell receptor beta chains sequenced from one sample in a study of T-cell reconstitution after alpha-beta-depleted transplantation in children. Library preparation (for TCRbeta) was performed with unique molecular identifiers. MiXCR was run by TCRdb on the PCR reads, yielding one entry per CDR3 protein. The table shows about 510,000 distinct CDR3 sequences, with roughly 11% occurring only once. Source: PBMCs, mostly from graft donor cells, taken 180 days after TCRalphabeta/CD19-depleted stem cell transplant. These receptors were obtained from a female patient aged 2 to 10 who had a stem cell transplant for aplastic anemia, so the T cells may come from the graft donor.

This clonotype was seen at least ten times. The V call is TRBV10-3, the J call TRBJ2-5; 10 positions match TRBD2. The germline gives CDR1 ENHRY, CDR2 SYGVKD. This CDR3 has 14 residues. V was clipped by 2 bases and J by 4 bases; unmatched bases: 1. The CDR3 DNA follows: TGTGCCATCAGTGAGAGCGGGAGGGGAGAGACCCAGTACTTC. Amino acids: CAISESGRGETQYF.

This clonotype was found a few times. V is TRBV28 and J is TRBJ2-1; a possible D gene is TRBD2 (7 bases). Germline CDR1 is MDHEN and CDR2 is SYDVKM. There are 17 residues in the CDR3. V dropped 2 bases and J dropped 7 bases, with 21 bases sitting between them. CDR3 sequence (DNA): TGTGCCAGCAGTTTACTCGCGGGGGCGGGAGCTGGGAATGAGCAGTTCTTC. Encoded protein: CASSLLAGAGAGNEQFF. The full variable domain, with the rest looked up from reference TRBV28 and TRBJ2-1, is DVKVTQSSRYLVKRTGEKVFLECVQDMDHENMFWYRQDPGLGLRLIYFSYDVKMKEKGDIPEGYSVSREKKERFSLILESASTNQTSMYLCASSLLAGAGAGNEQFFGPGTRLTVL.

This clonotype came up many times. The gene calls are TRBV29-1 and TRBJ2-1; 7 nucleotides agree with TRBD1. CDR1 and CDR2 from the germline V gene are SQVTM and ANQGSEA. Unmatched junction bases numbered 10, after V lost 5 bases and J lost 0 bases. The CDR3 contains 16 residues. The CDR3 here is CSVPILTGVSYNEQFF. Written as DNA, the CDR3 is TGCAGCGTTCCTATCCTAACAGGGGTCTCCTACAATGAGCAGTTCTTC.

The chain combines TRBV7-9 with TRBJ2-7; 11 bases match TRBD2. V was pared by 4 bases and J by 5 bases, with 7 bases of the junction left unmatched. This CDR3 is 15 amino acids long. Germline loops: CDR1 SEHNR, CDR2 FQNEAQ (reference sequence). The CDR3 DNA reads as TGTGCCAGCAGCTCCATTACTAGCGGGAGTAACGAGCAGTACGTC. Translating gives CASSSITSGSNEQYV.

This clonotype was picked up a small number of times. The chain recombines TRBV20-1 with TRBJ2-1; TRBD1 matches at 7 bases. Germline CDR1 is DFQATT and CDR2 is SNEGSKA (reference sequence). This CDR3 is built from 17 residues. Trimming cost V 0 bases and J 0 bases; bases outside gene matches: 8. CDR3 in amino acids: CSARDPEGQASYNEQFF. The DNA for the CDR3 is TGCAGTGCTAGAGACCCCGAAGGACAGGCCTCCTACAATGAGCAGTTCTTC.

The CDR3 sequence is CASSGPDGGVISYEQYF. The CDR3, as DNA: TGCGCCAGCAGCGGACCAGACGGAGGGGTGATCTCCTACGAGCAGTACTTC. The V gene is TRBV5-1, the J gene TRBJ2-7; D is possibly TRBD2 (6 bases). CDR3 length: 17 amino acids. Trimming took off 4 bases at V and 0 bases at J, with 20 bases between the two ends. From germline, CDR1 is SGHRS and CDR2 YFSETQ.

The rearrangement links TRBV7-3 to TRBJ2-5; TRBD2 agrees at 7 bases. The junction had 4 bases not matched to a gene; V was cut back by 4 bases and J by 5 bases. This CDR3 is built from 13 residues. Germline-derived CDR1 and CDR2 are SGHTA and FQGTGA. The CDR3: CASSSVGGETQYF. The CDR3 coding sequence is TGTGCCAGCAGCTCGGTCGGGGGGGAGACCCAGTACTTC.

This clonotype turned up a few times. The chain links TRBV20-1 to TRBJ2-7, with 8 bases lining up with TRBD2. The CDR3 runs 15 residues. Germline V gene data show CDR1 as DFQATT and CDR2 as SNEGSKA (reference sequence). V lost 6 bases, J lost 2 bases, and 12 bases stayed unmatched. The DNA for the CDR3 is TGCAGTGCGAGCGGAACTAGCGGCGGTCCCTACGAGCAGTACGTC. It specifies CSASGTSGGPYEQYV.

The CDR3 reads CASSLAFPDRGAYNEQFF. The CDR3 DNA sequence: TGTGCCAGCAGCTTAGCGTTTCCGGACAGGGGGGCCTACAATGAGCAGTTCTTC. V usage is TRBV7-2 and J usage is TRBJ2-1, with 10 bases identical to TRBD1. The V and J ends lost 0 bases and 2 bases, in that order; junction bases with no gene match: 7. Per the germline V gene, CDR1 is SGHTA and CDR2 is FQGNSA. This CDR3 contains 18 residues.

This CDR3 is CASSYSWATDTGNTIYF. CDR3 sequence (DNA): TGTGCCAGCAGTTACTCTTGGGCGACGGATACTGGAAACACCATATATTTT. V is TRBV6-5 and J is TRBJ1-3; D unresolved. V was cut by 0 bases and J by 2 bases, with 14 bases left in between. The length of the CDR3 is 17 residues. The germline gives CDR1 MNHEY, CDR2 SVGAGI.

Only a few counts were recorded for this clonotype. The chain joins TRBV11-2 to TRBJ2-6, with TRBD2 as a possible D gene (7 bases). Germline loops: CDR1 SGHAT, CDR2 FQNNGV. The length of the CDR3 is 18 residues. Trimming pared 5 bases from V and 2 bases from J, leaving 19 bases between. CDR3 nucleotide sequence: TGTGCCAGCAGCACGAGGGGGGGCTCGGTCACTGGGGCCAACGTCCTGACTTTC. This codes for CASSTRGGSVTGANVLTF.

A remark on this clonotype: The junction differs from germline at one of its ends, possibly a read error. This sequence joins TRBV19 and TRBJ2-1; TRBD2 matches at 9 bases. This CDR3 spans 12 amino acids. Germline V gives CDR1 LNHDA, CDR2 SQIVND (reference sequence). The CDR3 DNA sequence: TGTACCAGTGGAGTAGCGGGAGATGAGCAGTTCTTC. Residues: CTSGVAGDEQFF.

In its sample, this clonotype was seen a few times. The CDR3: CASSLDRARQPQHF. CDR3 nucleotides: TGTGCCAGCAGCTTGGACAGGGCGCGGCAGCCCCAGCATTTT. The chain has TRBV11-2 and TRBJ1-5, with 8 bases aligning to TRBD1. The CDR3 covers 14 residues. Germline V gives CDR1 SGHAT, CDR2 FQNNGV. V lost 3 bases to trimming and J lost 7 bases; unmatched junction nucleotides: 5.

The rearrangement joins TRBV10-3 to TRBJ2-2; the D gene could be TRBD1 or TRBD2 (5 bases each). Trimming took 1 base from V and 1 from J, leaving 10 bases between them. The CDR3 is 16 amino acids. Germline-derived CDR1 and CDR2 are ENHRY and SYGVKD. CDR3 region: CAISEFGAGNTGELFF. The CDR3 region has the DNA TGTGCCATCAGTGAGTTCGGGGCAGGGAACACCGGGGAGCTGTTTTTT.

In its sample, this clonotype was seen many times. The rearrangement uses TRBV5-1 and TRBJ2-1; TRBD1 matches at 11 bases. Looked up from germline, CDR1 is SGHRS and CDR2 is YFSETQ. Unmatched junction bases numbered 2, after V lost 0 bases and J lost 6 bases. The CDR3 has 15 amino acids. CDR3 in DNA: TGCGCCAGCAGCTTGGGGGGACAGGGGGGCAATGAGCAGTTCTTC. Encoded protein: CASSLGGQGGNEQFF. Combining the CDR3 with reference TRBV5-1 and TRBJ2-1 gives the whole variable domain KAGVTQTPRYLIKTRGQQVTLSCSPISGHRSVSWYQQTPGQGLQFLFEYFSETQRNKGNFPGRFSGRQFSNSRSEMNVSTLELGDSALYLCASSLGGQGGNEQFFGPGTRLTVL.

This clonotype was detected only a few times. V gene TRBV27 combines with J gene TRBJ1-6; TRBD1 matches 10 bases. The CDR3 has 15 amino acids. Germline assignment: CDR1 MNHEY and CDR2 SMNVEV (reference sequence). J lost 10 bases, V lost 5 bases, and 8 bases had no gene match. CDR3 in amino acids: CASSQDGTGESPLHF. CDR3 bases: TGTGCCAGCAGTCAAGACGGGACAGGGGAATCACCCCTCCACTTT.

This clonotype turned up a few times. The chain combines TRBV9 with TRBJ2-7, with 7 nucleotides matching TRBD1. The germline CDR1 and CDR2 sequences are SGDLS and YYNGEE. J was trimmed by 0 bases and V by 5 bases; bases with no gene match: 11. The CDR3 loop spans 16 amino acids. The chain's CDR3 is CASSTNTRDSSYEQYF. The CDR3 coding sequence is TGTGCCAGCAGTACAAACACCCGGGACAGCTCCTACGAGCAGTACTTC.

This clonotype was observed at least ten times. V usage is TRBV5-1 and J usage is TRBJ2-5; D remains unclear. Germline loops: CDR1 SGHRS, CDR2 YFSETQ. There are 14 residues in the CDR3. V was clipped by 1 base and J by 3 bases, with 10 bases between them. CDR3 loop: CASSLFTRKETQYF. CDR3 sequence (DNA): TGCGCCAGCAGCTTGTTTACCAGAAAAGAGACCCAGTACTTC.

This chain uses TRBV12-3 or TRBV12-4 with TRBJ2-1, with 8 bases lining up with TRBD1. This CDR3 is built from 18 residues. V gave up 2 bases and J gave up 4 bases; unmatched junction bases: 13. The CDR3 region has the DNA TGTGCCAGCAGTTTAACCCTCAGACCCGGGACAGGTTACAATGAGCAGTTCTTC. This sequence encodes CASSLTLRPGTGYNEQFF.